This is a list of T cell receptor beta chains from one sample in a study of CD8+ T cells in alopecia areata. Clones were read by immunoSEQ multiplex PCR, and TCRdb kept only the in-frame ones, dropping some. This sample carries more than 200,000 clones, about three fifths of them seen once, and the ten largest clones take 3.5% to 5%. Source: CD4+ T cells sorted from blood, taken at week 4, from a patient treated with tofacitinib. These receptors all come from a human donor with alopecia areata. The CDR3 runs from the conserved cysteine through the conserved F or W. The D gene is left open where the match is weak. Expanded clones get a size class; other rows say once, few or many, or leave the size out.

>TRBD1|TRBV10-3|.|TRBJ2-7
TGTGCCATCAGTGCCACTGTGGGACAGATATACGAGCAGTACTTC
CAISATVGQIYEQYF
>TRBD1|TRBV9|.|TRBJ1-2
TGTGCCAGCAGCGTAGCTCAGGGGGCGCAAGATGGCTACACCTTC
CASSVAQGAQDGYTF
>.|TRBV10-3|.|TRBJ2-7
TGTGCCATCAGTGAACAGGGACGCGAGCAGTACTTC
CAISEQGREQYF
>.|TRBV25-1|.|TRBJ2-5
TGTGCCAGCAACACGGGGGTCGTTGAGACCCAGTACTTC
CASNTGVVETQYF
>.|TRBV7-2|.|TRBJ2-7
TGTGCCAGCAGCTTAGGAGGGCTTGACTCCTACGAGCAGTACTTC
CASSLGGLDSYEQYF
>.|TRBV25-1|few|TRBJ1-6
TGTGCCAGCAGTGAAAAACAGGGTTTAAATTCACCCCTCCACTTT
CASSEKQGLNSPLHF
>.|TRBV7-2|few|TRBJ1-2
TGTGCCAGCAGCCCCCTCGCGTGGGCCTACCGGGGCTACACCTTC
CASSPLAWAYRGYTF
>.|TRBV6-5|few|TRBJ1-1
TGTGCCAGTTCTAGAATGAACACTGAAGCTTTCTTT
CASSRMNTEAFF
>.|TRBV30|.|TRBJ2-1
TGTGCCTGGACCGGGGTCACGACGGGAAATGAGCAGTTCTTC
CAWTGVTTGNEQFF
>.|TRBV10-2|.|TRBJ2-1
TGCGCCAGCAGTGAGTCGACAAGGAGCCCCTACAATGAGCAGTTCTTC
CASSESTRSPYNEQFF
>TRBD1|TRBV27|.|TRBJ1-4
TGTGCCAGCAGCGACGGACAGGGTGGGAATGAAAAACTGTTTTTT
CASSDGQGGNEKLFF
>.|TRBV5-1|.|TRBJ2-1
TGCGCCAGCAGCCGGGGGGCAGACAATGAGCAGTTCTTC
CASSRGADNEQFF
>TRBD2|TRBV27|few|TRBJ2-1
TGTGCCAGCAGTCTACTAGCGGGGGGGGCGTACAATGAGCAGTTCTTC
CASSLLAGGAYNEQFF
>.|TRBV6-6|.|TRBJ2-7
TGTGCCAGCAGTTACGACGGCCAAGCAGGGGACAAGCAGTACTTC
CASSYDGQAGDKQYF
>TRBD2|TRBV28|.|TRBJ2-7
TGTGCCAGCAGTTATGCCCTGGGGGGGTCCTACGAGCAGTACTTC
CASSYALGGSYEQYF
>.|TRBV7-8|once|TRBJ2-4
TGTGCCAGCAGCTTAGAGGGGTTGGCCAAAAACATTCAGTACTTC
CASSLEGLAKNIQYF
>TRBD1|TRBV4-2|few|TRBJ1-1
TGTGCCAGCAGCCAAGAGCTGGGACAGATAAACACTGAAGCTTTCTTT
CASSQELGQINTEAFF
>.|TRBV6-5|.|TRBJ1-1
TGTGCCACCAAGACAGTCTCCACTGAAGCTTTCTTT
CATKTVSTEAFF
>.|TRBV5-6|.|TRBJ2-3
TGTGCCAGCAGCTTGGGGGGCATCGGCACAGATACGCAGTATTTT
CASSLGGIGTDTQYF
>.|TRBV11-2|.|TRBJ1-6
TGTGCCAGCAGCTTATCGGAGACCACGCGTTCACCCCTCCACTTT
CASSLSETTRSPLHF